What follows are 11 T cell receptor beta chains derived from one specimen sequenced in a study of blood T cell repertoires in COVID-19. Assay used: immunoSEQ multiplex PCR; TCRdb lists only in-frame clones, some missing. The sample includes around 160,000 clones, approximately 81% of them seen just once. Sequenced sample: peripheral blood. The receptors shown here come from a human donor in a cohort sampled during active COVID-19.

The gene calls are TRBV7-2 and TRBJ2-1; tentative D call: TRBD2 (5 bases). Per the germline V gene, CDR1 is SGHTA and CDR2 is FQGNSA. The V gene lost 4 bases and the J gene lost 0 bases, with 7 bases spanning the gap. This CDR3 has 14 residues. The CDR3 loop reads CASSYAGSYNEQFF. Here the CDR3 DNA reads TGTGCCAGCAGCTACGCGGGCTCCTACAATGAGCAGTTCTTC.

The V call is TRBV29-1, the J call TRBJ1-1, with 9 bases fitting TRBD1. This CDR3 spans 19 amino acids. The V gene end was trimmed by 3 bases and the J gene end by 3 bases; junction bases not matched to a gene: 20. The germline CDR1 and CDR2 sequences are SQVTM and ANQGSEA. The CDR3 DNA is TGCAGCGTTGAGCCTCTCTTGGGACAGGGCAAAGGTGAGGACACTGAAGCTTTCTTT. Amino acids: CSVEPLLGQGKGEDTEAFF.

This rearrangement joins TRBV19 to TRBJ1-3; the D is unclear. V shed 1 base and J shed 0 bases, with 7 bases lying between them. This CDR3 spans 15 amino acids. Germline assignment: CDR1 LNHDA and CDR2 SQIVND (reference sequence). CDR3 sequence reads: CASSIATYSGNTIYF. DNA for the CDR3: TGTGCCAGTAGTATAGCCACATACTCTGGAAACACCATATATTTT. Full variable domain (outside the CDR3, taken from reference TRBV19 and TRBJ1-3): DGGITQSPKYLFRKEGQNVTLSCEQNLNHDAMYWYRQDPGQGLRLIYYSQIVNDFQKGDIAEGYSVSREKKESFPLTVTSAQKNPTAFYLCASSIATYSGNTIYFGEGSWLTVV.

CDR3 loop: CASSQGVNEQFF. The DNA of the CDR3 is TGTGCCAGCAGCCAAGGGGTCAATGAGCAGTTCTTC. V gene TRBV7-9 combines with J gene TRBJ2-1; perhaps TRBD1 as D (5 bases). V was pared by 5 bases and J by 6 bases, with 8 bases between. Germline loops: CDR1 SEHNR, CDR2 FQNEAQ (reference sequence). This CDR3 region has 12 residues.

The chain uses TRBV11-3 and TRBJ2-2; TRBD2 matches 14 bases. The germline gives CDR1 SGHNT, CDR2 YENEEA. The junction had 11 bases not matched to a gene; V was cut back by 5 bases and J by 3 bases. The CDR3 extends over 19 amino acids. CDR3 amino acids: CASSDRTSGGWRDTGELFF. The CDR3 DNA reads TGTGCCAGCAGCGATCGGACTAGCGGGGGGTGGCGTGACACCGGGGAGCTGTTTTTT.

The chain couples TRBV7-2 to TRBJ2-1; D might be TRBD1 (6 bases). Germline V lookup: CDR1 SGHTA, CDR2 FQGNSA. V was shortened by 2 bases and J by 0 bases, with 11 bases between the two germline ends. The CDR3 is made up of 16 amino acids. CDR3 amino acids: CASSLSTGISYNEQFF. CDR3 DNA: TGTGCCAGCAGCTTATCTACAGGGATCTCCTACAATGAGCAGTTCTTC.

The V gene is TRBV28, the J gene TRBJ1-2; TRBD1 aligns across 7 bases. V gave up 6 bases and J gave up 10 bases; unmatched junction bases: 17. The germline CDR1 and CDR2 sequences are MDHEN and SYDVKM. This CDR3 is built from 15 residues. CDR3 amino acids: CASSTDRASIRVYTF. CDR3 in DNA: TGTGCCAGCAGCACAGACAGGGCCTCAATCAGGGTCTACACCTTC.

J is TRBJ1-4 and V is TRBV5-1; 9 positions agree with TRBD1. V lost 4 bases to trimming and J lost 6 bases; unmatched junction nucleotides: 4. The CDR3 is made up of 14 amino acids. Germline values: CDR1 SGHRS, CDR2 YFSETQ. This CDR3 is CASSPGQGHEKLFF. The CDR3 nucleotides are TGCGCCAGCAGCCCGGGACAGGGCCATGAAAAACTGTTTTTT.

The rearrangement joins TRBV4-1 to TRBJ2-7, with 7 nucleotides matching TRBD1. The germline CDR1 and CDR2 sequences are MGHRA and YSYEKL. V was clipped by 0 bases and J by 9 bases; unmatched bases: 17. This CDR3 is built from 17 residues. CDR3 sequence (DNA): TGCGCCAGCAGCCAAGAAACTGGGACAGAAAGGCAAGCAGTGCAGTACTTC. It encodes CASSQETGTERQAVQYF.

V usage is TRBV5-4 and J usage is TRBJ2-5; D is perhaps TRBD1 (6 bases). The V end was cut by 3 bases, the J end by 2 bases, with 8 bases between. This CDR3 has 13 amino acids. Germline CDR1 is SGHNT and CDR2 is YYREEE (reference sequence). CDR3 amino acids: CASSYGQQETQYF. The CDR3 DNA reads TGTGCCAGCAGCTACGGACAGCAAGAGACCCAGTACTTC.

The chain couples TRBV5-1 to TRBJ2-3, with D uncertain. Trimming left V 0 bases short and J 2 bases short, with 7 bases between. The CDR3 runs 14 residues. Germline V gene lookup returns CDR1 SGHRS and CDR2 YFSETQ. The CDR3 here is CASSLGYFTDTQYF. CDR3 nucleotide sequence: TGCGCCAGCAGCTTGGGTTATTTCACAGATACGCAGTATTTT.